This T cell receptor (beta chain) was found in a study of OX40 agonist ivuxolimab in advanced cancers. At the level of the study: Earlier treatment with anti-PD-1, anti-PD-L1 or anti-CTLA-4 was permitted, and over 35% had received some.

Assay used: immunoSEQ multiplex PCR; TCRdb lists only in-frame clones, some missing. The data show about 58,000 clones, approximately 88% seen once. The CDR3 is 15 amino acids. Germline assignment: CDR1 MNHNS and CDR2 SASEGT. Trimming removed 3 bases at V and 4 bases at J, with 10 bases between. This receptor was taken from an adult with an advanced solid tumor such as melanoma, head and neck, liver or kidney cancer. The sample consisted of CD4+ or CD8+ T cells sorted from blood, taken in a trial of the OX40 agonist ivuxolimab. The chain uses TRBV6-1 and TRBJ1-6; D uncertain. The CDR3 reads CASSDRAEYNSPLHF. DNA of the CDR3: TGTGCCAGCAGTGATCGGGCAGAGTATAATTCACCCCTCCACTTT.